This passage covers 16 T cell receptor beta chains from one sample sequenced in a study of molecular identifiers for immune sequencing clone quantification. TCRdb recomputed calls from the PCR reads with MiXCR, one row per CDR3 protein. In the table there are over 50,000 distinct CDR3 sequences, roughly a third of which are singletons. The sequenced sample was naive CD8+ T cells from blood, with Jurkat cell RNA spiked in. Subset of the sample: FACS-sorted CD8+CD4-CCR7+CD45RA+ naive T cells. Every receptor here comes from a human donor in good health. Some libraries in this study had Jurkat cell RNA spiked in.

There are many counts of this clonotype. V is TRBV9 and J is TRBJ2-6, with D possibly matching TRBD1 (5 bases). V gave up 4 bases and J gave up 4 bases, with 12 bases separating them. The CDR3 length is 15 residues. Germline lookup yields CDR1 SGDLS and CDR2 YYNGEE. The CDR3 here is CASSLWGSGANVLTF. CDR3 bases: TGTGCCAGCAGCCTCTGGGGCTCCGGGGCCAACGTCCTGACTTTC.

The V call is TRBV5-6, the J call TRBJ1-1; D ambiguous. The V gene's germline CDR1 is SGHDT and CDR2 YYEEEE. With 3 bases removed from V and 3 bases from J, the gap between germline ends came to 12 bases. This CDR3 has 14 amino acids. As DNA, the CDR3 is TGTGCCAGCAGCTCCGACTCATCGGACACTGAAGCTTTCTTT. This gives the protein CASSSDSSDTEAFF.

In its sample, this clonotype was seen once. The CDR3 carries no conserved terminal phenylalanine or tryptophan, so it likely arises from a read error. The CDR3 region has the DNA TGTGCCAGCAGCTTGGTGCGGGACAGCAGAGAGACCCAGTACTCC. This translates into CASSLVRDSRETQYS. The chain is built from TRBV5-6 and TRBJ2-5, with D maybe TRBD1 (7 bases). The V and J ends lost 0 bases and 4 bases respectively, with 13 bases between them. The CDR3 consists of 15 residues. Per the germline V gene, CDR1 is SGHDT and CDR2 is YYEEEE.

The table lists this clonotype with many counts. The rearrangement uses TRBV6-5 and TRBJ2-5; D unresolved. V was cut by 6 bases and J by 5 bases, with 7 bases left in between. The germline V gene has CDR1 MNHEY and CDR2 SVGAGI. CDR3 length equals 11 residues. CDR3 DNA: TGTGCCAGCAGCCAAGAGGAGACCCAGTACTTC. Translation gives CASSQEETQYF.

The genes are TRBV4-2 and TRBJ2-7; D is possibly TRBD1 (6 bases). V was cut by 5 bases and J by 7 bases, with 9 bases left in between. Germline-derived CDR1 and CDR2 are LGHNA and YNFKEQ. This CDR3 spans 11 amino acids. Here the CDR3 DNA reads TGTGCCAGCAGCTCCCAGGGGGAGCAGTACTTC. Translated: CASSSQGEQYF.

The CDR3 loop reads CASNKIAGGSTDTQYF. The CDR3 nucleotides read TGTGCCAGCAATAAAATAGCGGGAGGTAGCACAGATACGCAGTATTTT. The genes are TRBV27 and TRBJ2-3; 10 positions agree with TRBD2. The J segment lost 0 bases and the V segment lost 7 bases, leaving 7 bases of the junction unmatched. CDR1 and CDR2 from the germline V gene are MNHEY and SMNVEV (reference sequence). The CDR3 runs to 16 residues.

CDR3 sequence: CASSATGGLSSDTQYF. The DNA for the CDR3 is TGTGCCAGCAGTGCAACAGGGGGCCTGAGTTCTGATACGCAGTATTTT. The chain combines TRBV2 with TRBJ2-3, with 9 bases matching TRBD1. From germline, CDR1 is SNHLY and CDR2 FYNNEI. The CDR3 spans 16 residues. V shed 4 bases, J shed 6 bases, and the junction held 11 bases outside the gene matches. Full variable domain (remainder filled in from reference TRBV2 and TRBJ2-3): EPEVTQTPSHQVTQMGQEVILRCVPISNHLYFYWYRQILGQKVEFLVSFYNNEISEKSEIFDDQFSVERPDGSNFTLKIRSTKLEDSAMYFCASSATGGLSSDTQYFGPGTRLTVL.

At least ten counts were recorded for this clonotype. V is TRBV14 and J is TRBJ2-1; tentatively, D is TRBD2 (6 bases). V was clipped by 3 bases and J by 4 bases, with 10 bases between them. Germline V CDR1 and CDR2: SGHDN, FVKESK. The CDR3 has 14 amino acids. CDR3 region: CASSHTSSYNEQFF. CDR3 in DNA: TGTGCCAGCAGCCATACTAGCAGTTACAATGAGCAGTTCTTC.

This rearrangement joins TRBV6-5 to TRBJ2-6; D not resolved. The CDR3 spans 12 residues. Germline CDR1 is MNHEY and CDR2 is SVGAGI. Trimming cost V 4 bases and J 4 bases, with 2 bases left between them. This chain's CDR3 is CASSFGANVLTF. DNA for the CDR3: TGTGCCAGCAGTTTCGGGGCCAACGTCCTGACTTTC.

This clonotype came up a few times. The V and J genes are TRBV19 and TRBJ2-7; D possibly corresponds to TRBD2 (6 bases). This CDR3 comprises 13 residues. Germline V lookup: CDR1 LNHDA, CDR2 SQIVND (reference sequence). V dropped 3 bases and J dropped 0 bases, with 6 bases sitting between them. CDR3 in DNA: TGTGCCAGTAGTATCGGGAGCTCCTACGAGCAGTACTTC. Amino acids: CASSIGSSYEQYF.

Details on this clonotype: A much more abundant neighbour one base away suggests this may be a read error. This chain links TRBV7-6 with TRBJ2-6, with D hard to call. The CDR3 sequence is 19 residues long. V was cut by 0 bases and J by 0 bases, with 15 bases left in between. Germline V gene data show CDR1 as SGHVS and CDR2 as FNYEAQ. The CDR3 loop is CASSLARLGLLSGANVLTF. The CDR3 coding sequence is TGTGCCAGCAGCTTAGCGCGTCTGGGCCTACTCTCTGGGGCCAACGTCCTGACTTTC.

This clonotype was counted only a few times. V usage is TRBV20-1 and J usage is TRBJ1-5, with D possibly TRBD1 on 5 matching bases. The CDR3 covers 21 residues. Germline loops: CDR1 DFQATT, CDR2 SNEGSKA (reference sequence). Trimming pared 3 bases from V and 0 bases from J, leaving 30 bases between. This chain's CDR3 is CSASPLPQIVGGVYSNQPQHF. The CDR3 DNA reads TGCAGTGCTAGCCCACTCCCACAGATCGTCGGGGGGGTTTATAGCAATCAGCCCCAGCATTTT.

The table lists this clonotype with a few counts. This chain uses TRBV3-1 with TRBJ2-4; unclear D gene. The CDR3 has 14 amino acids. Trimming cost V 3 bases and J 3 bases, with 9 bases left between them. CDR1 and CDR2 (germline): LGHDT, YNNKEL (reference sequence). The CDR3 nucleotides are TGTGCCAGCAGCCACCGGGCCGACAAAAACATTCAGTACTTC. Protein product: CASSHRADKNIQYF.

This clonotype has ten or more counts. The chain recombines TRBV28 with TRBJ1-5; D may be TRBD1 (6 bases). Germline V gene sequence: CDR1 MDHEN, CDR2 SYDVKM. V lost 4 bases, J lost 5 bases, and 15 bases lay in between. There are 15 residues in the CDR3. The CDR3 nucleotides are TGTGCCAGCAGTTCCCGACAGGTTTCTCATCAGCCCCAGCATTTT. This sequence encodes CASSSRQVSHQPQHF.

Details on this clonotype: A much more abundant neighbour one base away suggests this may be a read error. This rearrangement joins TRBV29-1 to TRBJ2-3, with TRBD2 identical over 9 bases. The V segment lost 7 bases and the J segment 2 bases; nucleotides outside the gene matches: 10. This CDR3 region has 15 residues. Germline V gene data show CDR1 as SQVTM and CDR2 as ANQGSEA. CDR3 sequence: CSEGTSRPDTDTQYF. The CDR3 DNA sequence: TGCAGCGAGGGGACTAGCCGACCCGACACAGATACGCAGTATTTT.

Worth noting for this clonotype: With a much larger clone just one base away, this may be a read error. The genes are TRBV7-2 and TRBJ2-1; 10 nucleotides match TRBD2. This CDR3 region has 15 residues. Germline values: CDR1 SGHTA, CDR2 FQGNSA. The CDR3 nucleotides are TGTGCCAGCAGCTCTAGCGGGGGTTCCTACAATGAGCATTTCTTC. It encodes CASSSSGGSYNEHFF.